This entry lists 6 T cell receptor beta chains sequenced from one sample in a study of cytotoxic CD8 clonotypes in ibrutinib-treated CLL. TCRdb's copy holds only in-frame clones and misses some; the assay was immunoSEQ multiplex PCR. The sample records 20,000 to 30,000 clones, roughly three quarters being singletons. The sequencing here drew on PBMCs, taken after 24 months of ibrutinib treatment. These receptors were obtained from a human donor with chronic lymphocytic leukemia.

This clone was found many times. J is TRBJ1-2 and V is TRBV14; D perhaps matches TRBD1 (5 bases). Trimming pared 2 bases from V and 7 bases from J, leaving 17 bases between. CDR1 SGHDN and CDR2 FVKESK come from the germline V gene. This CDR3 is built from 15 residues. The CDR3: CASSQIGREIRGYTF. CDR3 coding DNA: TGTGCCAGCAGCCAAATCGGCAGGGAAATTCGTGGCTACACCTTC.

V gene TRBV4-2 combines with J gene TRBJ1-4; TRBD1 matches 7 bases. From germline, CDR1 is LGHNA and CDR2 YNFKEQ. After removal of 5 bases from V and 3 bases from J, the junction contained 6 bases not matched to a gene. The CDR3 is made up of 15 amino acids. In DNA, the CDR3 is TGTGCCAGCAGCGGGAAACAGGGGTCTAATGAAAAACTGTTTTTT. This translates into CASSGKQGSNEKLFF.

This clone was found a few times. CDR3 loop: CASSFDYQETQYF. DNA of the CDR3: TGTGCCAGCAGCTTTGATTACCAAGAGACCCAGTACTTC. This chain links TRBV11-2 with TRBJ2-5, with unresolved D. There are 13 residues in the CDR3. The V gene lost 3 bases and the J gene lost 0 bases, with 5 bases spanning the gap. Germline CDR1 SGHAT, CDR2 FQNNGV. Complete variable domain (other parts from reference TRBV11-2 and TRBJ2-5): EAGVAQSPRYKIIEKRQSVAFWCNPISGHATLYWYQQILGQGPKLLIQFQNNGVVDDSQLPKDRFSAERLKGVDSTLKIQPAKLEDSAVYLCASSFDYQETQYFGPGTRLLVL.

This clone is categorized as medium-sized. The chain links TRBV7-8 to TRBJ2-6; 8 nucleotides line up with TRBD1. After removal of 0 bases from V and 2 bases from J, the junction contained 9 bases not matched to a gene. Germline V gives CDR1 SGHVS, CDR2 FQNEAQ. CDR3 size: 19 residues. CDR3 nucleotide sequence: TGTGCCAGCAGCTTAGCCCCCGGGACAGGTCGACCTGGGGCCAACGTCCTGACTTTC. Amino acids: CASSLAPGTGRPGANVLTF.

The chain uses TRBV5-6 and TRBJ1-6; no clear D gene. V was clipped by 4 bases and J by 0 bases, with 5 bases between them. Germline lookup yields CDR1 SGHDT and CDR2 YYEEEE. This CDR3 has 14 amino acids. CDR3 residues: CASSPISYNSPLHF. For the CDR3, the DNA is TGTGCCAGCAGCCCGATCTCCTATAATTCACCCCTCCACTTT.

The J gene is TRBJ2-3, the V gene TRBV10-3; D may be TRBD1 or TRBD2 (7 bases each). Germline loops: CDR1 ENHRY, CDR2 SYGVKD. V was pared by 3 bases and J by 1 base, with 14 bases between. The length of the CDR3 is 16 residues. CDR3 sequence: CAISDRGGSGTDTQYF. The CDR3, as DNA: TGTGCCATCAGTGACAGGGGGGGCTCGGGCACAGATACGCAGTATTTT.